A selection of T cell receptor beta chains follows, all from one sample in a study of cytomegalovirus exposure and HLA in healthy donors. Clones were sequenced by immunoSEQ multiplex PCR, and TCRdb holds only the in-frame ones, with some missing. The sample has 90,000 to 120,000 clones, more than 75% seen once. Source material: PBMCs. These receptors were obtained from a middle-aged woman in good health and CMV-seronegative. Each CDR3 is given with its conserved first and last residue. D genes are given only for firm matches. A clone size is listed for some rows: how often the clone was seen (once, few, many), or a class if it is expanded.

V,size,J,D,CDR3,DNA
TRBV28,-,TRBJ1-1,-,CASSPTVNTEAFF,TGTGCCAGCAGTCCCACAGTGAACACTGAAGCTTTCTTT
TRBV28,-,TRBJ2-2,-,CASSSGDSPRGGELFF,TGTGCCAGCAGTTCTGGGGACTCCCCCCGAGGCGGGGAGCTGTTTTTT
TRBV7-9,-,TRBJ2-2,-,CASSLNRNTGELFF,TGTGCCAGCAGTCTTAACAGGAACACCGGGGAGCTGTTTTTT
TRBV19,-,TRBJ1-2,-,CASSHNYGYTF,TGTGCCAGTAGTCATAACTATGGCTACACCTTC
TRBV6-1,-,TRBJ2-2,TRBD1,CASRRDSRRSGELFF,TGTGCCAGCAGAAGGGACAGTAGGAGGTCCGGGGAGCTGTTTTTT
TRBV6-5,-,TRBJ2-3,-,CAAAHAGSTDTQYF,TGTGCCGCCGCCCACGCAGGGAGCACAGATACGCAGTATTTT
TRBV7-2,-,TRBJ2-5,-,CASSFEQGFKTQYF,TGTGCCAGCAGCTTCGAACAGGGCTTCAAGACCCAGTACTTC
TRBV30,-,TRBJ2-7,-,CAWSATAYEQYF,TGTGCCTGGAGTGCGACAGCCTACGAGCAGTACTTC
TRBV9,-,TRBJ1-2,TRBD1,CASSAIGQGRSYGYTF,TGTGCCAGCAGCGCTATAGGACAGGGGAGGTCCTATGGCTACACCTTC
TRBV11-2,-,TRBJ2-1,TRBD2,CASSLDSGRGNEQFF,TGTGCCAGCAGCTTAGATAGCGGGAGAGGCAATGAGCAGTTCTTC
TRBV2,-,TRBJ2-1,TRBD2,CASRSGGSSYNEQFF,TGTGCCAGCAGGAGCGGGGGGAGCTCCTACAATGAGCAGTTCTTC
TRBV7-6,once,TRBJ2-3,-,CASSSVRDTQYF,TGTGCCAGCAGCTCTGTTCGAGATACGCAGTATTTT
TRBV10-3,-,TRBJ1-4,TRBD1,CAISDPGQGATATNEKLFF,TGTGCCATCAGTGATCCGGGACAGGGGGCGACAGCAACTAATGAAAAACTGTTTTTT
TRBV6-5,-,TRBJ1-4,-,CASSYRGGSLFF,TGTGCCAGCAGTTACCGCGGGGGGAGCCTGTTTTTT
TRBV27,once,TRBJ2-7,-,CASSPQGGSYEQYF,TGTGCCAGCAGTCCACAGGGTGGGTCCTACGAGCAGTACTTC
TRBV9,-,TRBJ2-2,-,CASSATQGYLKRGELFF,TGTGCCAGCAGCGCGACCCAGGGTTACCTTAAGAGGGGGGAGCTGTTTTTT
TRBV5-1,-,TRBJ2-2,TRBD1,CASSLAVGGSYTGELFF,TGCGCCAGCAGCCTGGCCGTAGGGGGCTCTTACACCGGGGAGCTGTTTTTT
TRBV27,-,TRBJ2-7,-,CASSLSGGSWYEQYF,TGTGCCAGCAGTTTATCTGGCGGGTCCTGGTACGAGCAGTACTTC
TRBV19,-,TRBJ1-3,TRBD1,CASRQGSGNTIYF,TGTGCCAGCCGACAGGGTTCTGGAAACACCATATATTTT